This record covers a single TCR beta chain. What it binds is unknown. Germline CDR1 reads LNHDA; CDR2 reads SQIVND (reference sequence). The CDR3 is 15 residues long. V lost 3 bases and J lost 8; bases outside the gene matches: 8. Amplification used 60 Vbeta primers and 13 Jbeta primers. TCRdb keeps only in-frame clones here, not all; method: immunoSEQ multiplex PCR. The sample includes 170,000 or so clones, 65% to 90% of them seen just once. These data belong to a study of cytomegalovirus exposure and HLA in healthy donors. Study at large: Early release data held tens of millions of unique TCRs from HLA-typed donors.

Study-level results: Earlier findings revealed that most TCR beta V segments proved productive either about 87% or about 30% of the time.

The chain joins TRBV19 to TRBJ2-1; 9 nucleotides match TRBD2. The source is a woman aged 18-29 years in good health and CMV-seronegative. Sequenced input: PBMCs. The CDR3 is CASSIPSGIIDEQFF. The CDR3 nucleotides read TGTGCCAGTAGTATCCCTAGCGGGATAATCGATGAGCAGTTCTTC.